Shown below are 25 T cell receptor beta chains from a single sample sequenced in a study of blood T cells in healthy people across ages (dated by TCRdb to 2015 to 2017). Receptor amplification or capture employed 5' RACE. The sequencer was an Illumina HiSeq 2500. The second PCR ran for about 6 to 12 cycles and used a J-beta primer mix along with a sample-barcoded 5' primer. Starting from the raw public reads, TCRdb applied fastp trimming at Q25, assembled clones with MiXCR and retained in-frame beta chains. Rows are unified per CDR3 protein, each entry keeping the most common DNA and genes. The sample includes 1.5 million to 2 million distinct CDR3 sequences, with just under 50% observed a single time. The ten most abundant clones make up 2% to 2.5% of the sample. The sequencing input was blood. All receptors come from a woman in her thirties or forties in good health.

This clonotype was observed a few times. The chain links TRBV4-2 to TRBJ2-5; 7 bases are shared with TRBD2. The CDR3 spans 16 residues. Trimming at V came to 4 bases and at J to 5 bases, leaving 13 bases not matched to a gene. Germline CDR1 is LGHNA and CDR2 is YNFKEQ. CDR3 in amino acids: CASSPRRDYTLETQYF. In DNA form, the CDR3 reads TGTGCCAGCAGCCCTCGCCGGGACTACACTTTGGAGACCCAGTACTTC.

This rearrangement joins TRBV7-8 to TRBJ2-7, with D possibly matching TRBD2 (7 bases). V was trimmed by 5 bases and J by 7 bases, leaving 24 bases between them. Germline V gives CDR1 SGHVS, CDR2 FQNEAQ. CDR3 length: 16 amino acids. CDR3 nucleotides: TGTGCCAGCAGCCGACGCCGGGGGGCGGGGTACAATGAGCAGTACTTC. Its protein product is CASSRRRGAGYNEQYF.

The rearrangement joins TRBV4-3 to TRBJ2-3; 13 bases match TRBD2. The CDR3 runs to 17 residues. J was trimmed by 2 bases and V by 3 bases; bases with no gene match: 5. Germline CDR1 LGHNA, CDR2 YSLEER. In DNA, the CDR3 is TGCGCCAGCAGCCAGCGCGGGACTAGCGGGGCCACAGATACGCAGTATTTT. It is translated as CASSQRGTSGATDTQYF.

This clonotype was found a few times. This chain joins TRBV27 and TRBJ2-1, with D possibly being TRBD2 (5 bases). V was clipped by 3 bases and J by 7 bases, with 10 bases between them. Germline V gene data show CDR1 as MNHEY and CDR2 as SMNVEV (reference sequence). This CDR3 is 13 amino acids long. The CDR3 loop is CASSLPDWNEQFF. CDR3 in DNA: TGTGCCAGCAGTTTGCCGGACTGGAATGAGCAGTTCTTC.

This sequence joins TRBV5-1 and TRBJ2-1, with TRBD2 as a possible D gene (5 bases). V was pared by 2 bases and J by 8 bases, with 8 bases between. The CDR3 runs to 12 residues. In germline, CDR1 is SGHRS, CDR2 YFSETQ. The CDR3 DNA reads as TGCGCCAGCAGCTTCTTGAGGGATGAGCAGTTCTTC. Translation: CASSFLRDEQFF. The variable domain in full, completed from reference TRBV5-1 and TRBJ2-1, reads KAGVTQTPRYLIKTRGQQVTLSCSPISGHRSVSWYQQTPGQGLQFLFEYFSETQRNKGNFPGRFSGRQFSNSRSEMNVSTLELGDSALYLCASSFLRDEQFFGPGTRLTVL.

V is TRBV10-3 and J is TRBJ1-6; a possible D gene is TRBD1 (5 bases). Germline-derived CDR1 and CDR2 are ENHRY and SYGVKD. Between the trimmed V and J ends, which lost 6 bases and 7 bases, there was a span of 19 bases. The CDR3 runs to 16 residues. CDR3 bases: TGTGCCATCAGGAGTGAGACCGGGACCGTGAATTCACCCCTCCACTTT. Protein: CAIRSETGTVNSPLHF.

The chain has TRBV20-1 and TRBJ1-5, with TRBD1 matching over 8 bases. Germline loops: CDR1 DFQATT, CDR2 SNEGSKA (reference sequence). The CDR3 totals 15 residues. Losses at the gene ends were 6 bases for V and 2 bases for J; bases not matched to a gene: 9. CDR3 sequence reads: CSARTGNEGNQPQHF. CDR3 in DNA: TGCAGTGCGCGGACAGGGAACGAGGGCAATCAGCCCCAGCATTTT.

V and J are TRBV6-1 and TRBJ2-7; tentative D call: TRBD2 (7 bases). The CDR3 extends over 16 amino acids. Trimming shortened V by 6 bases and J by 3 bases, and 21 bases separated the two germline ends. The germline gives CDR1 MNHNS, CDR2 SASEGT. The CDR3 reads CASSKRGRGEGYEQYF. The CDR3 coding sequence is TGTGCCAGCAGCAAAAGAGGGAGGGGGGAAGGCTACGAGCAGTACTTC.

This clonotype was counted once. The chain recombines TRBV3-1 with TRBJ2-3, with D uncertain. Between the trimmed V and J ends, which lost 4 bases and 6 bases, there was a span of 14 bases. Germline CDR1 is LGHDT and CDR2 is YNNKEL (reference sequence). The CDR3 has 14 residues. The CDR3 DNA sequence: TGTGCCAGCAGCCGGGCCCTCCGTGCGGATACGCAGTATTTT. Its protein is CASSRALRADTQYF.

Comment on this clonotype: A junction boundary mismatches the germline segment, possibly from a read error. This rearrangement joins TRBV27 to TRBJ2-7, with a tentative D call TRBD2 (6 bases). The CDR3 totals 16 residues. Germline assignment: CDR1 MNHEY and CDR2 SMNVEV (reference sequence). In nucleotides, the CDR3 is TGTGCCAGCAGTTTCCTAGGGACTTCAACCTCCTACGAGCGGTACTTC. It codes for CASSFLGTSTSYERYF.

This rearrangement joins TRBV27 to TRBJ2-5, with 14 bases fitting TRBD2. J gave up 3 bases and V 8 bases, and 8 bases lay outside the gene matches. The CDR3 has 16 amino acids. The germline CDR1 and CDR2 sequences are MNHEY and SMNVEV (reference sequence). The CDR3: CASGPRLAGGKETQYF. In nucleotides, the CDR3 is TGTGCCAGCGGTCCACGACTAGCGGGGGGGAAAGAGACCCAGTACTTC.

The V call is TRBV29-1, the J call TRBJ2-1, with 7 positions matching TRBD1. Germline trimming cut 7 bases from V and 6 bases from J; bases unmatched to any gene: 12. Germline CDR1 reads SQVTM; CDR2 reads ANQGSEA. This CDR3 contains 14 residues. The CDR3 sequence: CSAGQELRSNEQFF. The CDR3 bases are TGCAGCGCCGGACAGGAGTTGAGGAGCAATGAGCAGTTCTTC.

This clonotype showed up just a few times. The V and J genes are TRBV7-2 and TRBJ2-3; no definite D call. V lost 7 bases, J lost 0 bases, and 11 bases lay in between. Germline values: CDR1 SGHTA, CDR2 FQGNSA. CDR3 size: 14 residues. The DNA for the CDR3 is TGTGCCAGCACCCCGCCAGTTAGCACAGATACGCAGTATTTT. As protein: CASTPPVSTDTQYF.

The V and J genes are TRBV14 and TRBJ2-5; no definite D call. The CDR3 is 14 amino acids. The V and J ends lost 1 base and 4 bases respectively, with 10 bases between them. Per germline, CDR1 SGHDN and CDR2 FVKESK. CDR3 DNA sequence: TGTGCCAGCAGCCAAGCGGCAGTGCGAGAGACCCAGTACTTC. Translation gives CASSQAAVRETQYF.

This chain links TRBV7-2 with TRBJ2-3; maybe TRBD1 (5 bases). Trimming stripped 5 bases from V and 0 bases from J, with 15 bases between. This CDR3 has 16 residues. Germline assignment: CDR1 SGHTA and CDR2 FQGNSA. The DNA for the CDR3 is TGTGCCAGCAGCCCAGGTTTCCAGGGAAGCACAGATACGCAGTATTTT. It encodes CASSPGFQGSTDTQYF. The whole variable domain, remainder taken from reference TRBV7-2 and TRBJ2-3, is GAGVSQSPSNKVTEKGKDVELRCDPISGHTALYWYRQSLGQGLEFLIYFQGNSAPDKSGLPSDRFSAERTGGSVSTLTIQRTQQEDSAVYLCASSPGFQGSTDTQYFGPGTRLTVL.

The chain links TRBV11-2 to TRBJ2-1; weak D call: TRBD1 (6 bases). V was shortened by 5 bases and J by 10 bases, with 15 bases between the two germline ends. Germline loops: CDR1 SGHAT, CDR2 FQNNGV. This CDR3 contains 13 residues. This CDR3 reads CASSTQGWGEQFF. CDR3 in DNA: TGTGCCAGCAGCACCCAGGGGTGGGGAGAGCAGTTCTTC.

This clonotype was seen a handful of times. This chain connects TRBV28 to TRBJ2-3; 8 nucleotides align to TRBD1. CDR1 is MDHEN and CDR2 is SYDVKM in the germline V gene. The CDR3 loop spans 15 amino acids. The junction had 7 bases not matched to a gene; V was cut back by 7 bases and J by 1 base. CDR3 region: CASIGTGGRTDTQYF. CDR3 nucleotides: TGTGCCAGCATCGGAACAGGGGGACGCACAGATACGCAGTATTTT. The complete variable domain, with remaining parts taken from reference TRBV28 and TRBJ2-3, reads DVKVTQSSRYLVKRTGEKVFLECVQDMDHENMFWYRQDPGLGLRLIYFSYDVKMKEKGDIPEGYSVSREKKERFSLILESASTNQTSMYLCASIGTGGRTDTQYFGPGTRLTVL.

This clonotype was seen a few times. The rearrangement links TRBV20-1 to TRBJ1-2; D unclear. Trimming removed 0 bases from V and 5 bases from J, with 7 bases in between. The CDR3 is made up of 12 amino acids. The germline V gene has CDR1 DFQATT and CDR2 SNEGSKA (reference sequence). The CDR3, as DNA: TGCAGTGCTAGAGATCAGAAGTATGGCTACACCTTC. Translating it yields CSARDQKYGYTF.

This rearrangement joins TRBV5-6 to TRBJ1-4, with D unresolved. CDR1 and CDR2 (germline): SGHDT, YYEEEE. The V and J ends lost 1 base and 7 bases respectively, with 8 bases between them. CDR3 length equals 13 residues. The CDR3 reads CASSLRRTEKLFF. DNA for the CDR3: TGTGCCAGCAGCTTGCGACGGACTGAAAAACTGTTTTTT.

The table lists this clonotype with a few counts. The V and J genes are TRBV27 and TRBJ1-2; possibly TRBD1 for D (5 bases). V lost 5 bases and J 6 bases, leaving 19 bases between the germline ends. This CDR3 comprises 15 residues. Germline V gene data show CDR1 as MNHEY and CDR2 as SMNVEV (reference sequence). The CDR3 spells CASSPLGTENHGYTF. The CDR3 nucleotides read TGTGCCAGCAGTCCACTCGGGACGGAGAATCATGGCTACACCTTC.

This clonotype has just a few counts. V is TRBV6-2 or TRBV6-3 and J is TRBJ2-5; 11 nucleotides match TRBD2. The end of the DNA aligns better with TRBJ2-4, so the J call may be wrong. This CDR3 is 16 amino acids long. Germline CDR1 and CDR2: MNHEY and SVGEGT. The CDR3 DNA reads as TGTGCCAGCAGTCGTAGCGGGGGGGCGTCCAAAAACATTCAGTACTTC. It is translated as CASSRSGGASKNIQYF.

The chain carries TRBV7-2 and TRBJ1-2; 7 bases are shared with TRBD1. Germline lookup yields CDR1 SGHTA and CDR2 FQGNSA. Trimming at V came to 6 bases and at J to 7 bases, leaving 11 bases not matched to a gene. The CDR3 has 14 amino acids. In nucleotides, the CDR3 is TGTGCCAGCAGTCAAATCGACAGGGCGAGTGGCTACACCTTC. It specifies CASSQIDRASGYTF.

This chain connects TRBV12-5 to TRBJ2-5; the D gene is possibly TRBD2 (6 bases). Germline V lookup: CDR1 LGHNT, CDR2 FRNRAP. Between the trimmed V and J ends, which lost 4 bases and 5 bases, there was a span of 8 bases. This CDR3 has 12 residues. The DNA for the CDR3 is TGTGCTAGTGGTTCGGGGGATGAGACCCAGTACTTC. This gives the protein CASGSGDETQYF.

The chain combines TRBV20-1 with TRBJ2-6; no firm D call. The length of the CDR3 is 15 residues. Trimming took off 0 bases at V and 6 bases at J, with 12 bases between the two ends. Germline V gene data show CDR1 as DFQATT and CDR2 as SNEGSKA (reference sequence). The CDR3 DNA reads TGCAGTGCTAGAGACCGCGCTACTGAGGCCAACGTCCTGACTTTC. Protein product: CSARDRATEANVLTF.

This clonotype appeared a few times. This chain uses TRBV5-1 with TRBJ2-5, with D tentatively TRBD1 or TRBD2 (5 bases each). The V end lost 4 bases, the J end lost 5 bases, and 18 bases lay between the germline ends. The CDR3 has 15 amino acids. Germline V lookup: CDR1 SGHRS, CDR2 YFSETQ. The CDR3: CASSRGGFASETQYF. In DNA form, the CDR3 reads TGCGCCAGCAGCAGGGGCGGGTTTGCTTCGGAGACCCAGTACTTC.